These 32 T cell receptor beta chains came from one sample sequenced in a study of PD-1 blockade in classical Hodgkin lymphoma. Time point defined: newly diagnosed, previously untreated cHL patient sample. CD4+ T cells were purified from thawed PBMCs by negative selection. Sequenced by immunoSEQ multiplex PCR; TCRdb stores in-frame clones only, minus some. In the table there are fewer than 40,000 clones, approximately 90% of which are singletons. Input material: CD4+ T cells from blood. The receptors come from a human donor with classical Hodgkin lymphoma.

This chain links TRBV2 with TRBJ2-1; D may be TRBD1 (5 bases). Trimming removed 6 bases from V and 4 bases from J, with 19 bases in between. Germline loops: CDR1 SNHLY, CDR2 FYNNEI. The CDR3 spans 16 residues. In DNA, the CDR3 is TGTGCCAGCAGCGCCAGGGCTAGTCCCAGGTACAATGAGCAGTTCTTC. Residues: CASSARASPRYNEQFF.

The V and J genes are TRBV9 and TRBJ2-2, with 8 bases identical to TRBD2. Germline V lookup: CDR1 SGDLS, CDR2 YYNGEE. The trim removed 5 bases at V and 2 bases at J, leaving 2 bases unmatched. The CDR3 loop spans 14 amino acids. CDR3 DNA: TGTGCCAGCAGAACTAGCGGAAACACCGGGGAGCTGTTTTTT. This translates into CASRTSGNTGELFF. The full variable domain, with the rest looked up from reference TRBV9 and TRBJ2-2, is DSGVTQTPKHLITATGQRVTLRCSPRSGDLSVYWYQQSLDQGLQFLIQYYNGEERAKGNILERFSAQQFPDLHSELNLSSLELGDSALYFCASRTSGNTGELFFGEGSRLTVL.

The genes are TRBV7-2 and TRBJ2-3; tentatively, D is TRBD2 (6 bases). The CDR3 runs to 14 residues. The germline CDR1 and CDR2 sequences are SGHTA and FQGNSA. Trimming took off 3 bases at V and 2 bases at J, with 9 bases between the two ends. As DNA, the CDR3 is TGTGCCAGCAGCTTGGGACTCGCCACAGATACGCAGTATTTT. It is translated as CASSLGLATDTQYF.

This clone was observed once. The J gene is TRBJ1-1, the V gene TRBV7-9; D is perhaps TRBD1 (5 bases). The ends were cut back, 1 base at V and 3 bases at J, with 9 bases in the middle. This CDR3 is built from 14 residues. Germline loops: CDR1 SEHNR, CDR2 FQNEAQ (reference sequence). In DNA, the CDR3 is TGTGCCAGCAGCTTAGGTTTAGGGGACACTGAAGCTTTCTTT. It translates to CASSLGLGDTEAFF.

The rearrangement links TRBV29-1 to TRBJ1-1; D possibly corresponds to TRBD1 (6 bases). The V end was cut by 4 bases, the J end by 1 base, with 7 bases between. Germline V gene sequence: CDR1 SQVTM, CDR2 ANQGSEA. The CDR3 extends over 12 amino acids. The CDR3 coding sequence is TGCAGCGTTGGGGGGGCGAACACTGAAGCTTTCTTT. It specifies CSVGGANTEAFF.

This clone occurred once. The chain links TRBV7-9 to TRBJ1-1; D uncertain. Germline V gene data show CDR1 as SEHNR and CDR2 as FQNEAQ (reference sequence). CDR3 length: 15 amino acids. V lost 1 base and J lost 5, with 14 bases in between. The DNA for the CDR3 is TGTGCCAGCAGCTTAGGTTCGGGAAGTCGGACTGAAGCTTTCTTT. This gives the protein CASSLGSGSRTEAFF.

The chain employs TRBV19 and TRBJ1-5; 9 nucleotides match TRBD1. With V trimmed by 1 base and J by 3 bases, 13 bases remained unmatched. The CDR3 spans 19 residues. Germline lookup yields CDR1 LNHDA and CDR2 SQIVND (reference sequence). The CDR3 loop reads CASSIVQMPGQGNNQPQHF. The CDR3 DNA reads TGTGCCAGTAGTATAGTCCAAATGCCGGGACAGGGTAACAATCAGCCCCAGCATTTT.

The chain has TRBV7-2 and TRBJ1-1, with 7 bases identical to TRBD1. The CDR3 is 19 amino acids. The V and J ends lost 1 base and 0 bases, in that order; junction bases with no gene match: 14. Germline V gene lookup returns CDR1 SGHTA and CDR2 FQGNSA. Here the CDR3 DNA reads TGTGCCAGCAGCTTAGAATACTCGACAGGGAGGTTCCTGAACACTGAAGCTTTCTTT. Translating gives CASSLEYSTGRFLNTEAFF. The full variable domain, its missing parts supplied by reference TRBV7-2 and TRBJ1-1, is GAGVSQSPSNKVTEKGKDVELRCDPISGHTALYWYRQSLGQGLEFLIYFQGNSAPDKSGLPSDRFSAERTGGSVSTLTIQRTQQEDSAVYLCASSLEYSTGRFLNTEAFFGQGTRLTVV.

This rearrangement joins TRBV29-1 to TRBJ1-2, with 8 bases matching TRBD1. The CDR3 loop spans 12 amino acids. Germline CDR1 reads SQVTM; CDR2 reads ANQGSEA. V dropped 7 bases and J dropped 10; count of bases not matched to a gene: 11. In nucleotides, the CDR3 is TGCAGCGCCCGTCGACAGGGGAGCGACTACACCTTC. This sequence encodes CSARRQGSDYTF. Filled out from reference TRBV29-1 and TRBJ1-2, the complete variable domain reads SAVISQKPSRDICQRGTSLTIQCQVDSQVTMMFWYRQQPGQSLTLIATANQGSEATYESGFVIDKFPISRPNLTFSTLTVSNMSPEDSSIYLCSARRQGSDYTFGSGTRLTVV.

The V gene is TRBV29-1, the J gene TRBJ2-1; 7 bases fit TRBD2. V gave up 5 bases and J gave up 4 bases; unmatched junction bases: 14. The CDR3 contains 16 residues. Germline CDR1 SQVTM, CDR2 ANQGSEA. The DNA of the CDR3 is TGCAGCGTTCGGGCGGGAGCTCTCCCGGGATACAATGAGCAGTTCTTC. Protein sequence: CSVRAGALPGYNEQFF.

The chain joins TRBV2 to TRBJ1-2; 9 nucleotides match TRBD1. The CDR3 is 15 amino acids. CDR1 is SNHLY, CDR2 FYNNEI, per germline. Trimming removed 3 bases from V and 6 bases from J; junction bases left unmatched: 8. The DNA of the CDR3 is TGTGCCAGCAGTGACCCCCGACAGGGGGTTAATGGCTACACCTTC. Its translation is CASSDPRQGVNGYTF.

The rearrangement joins TRBV10-3 to TRBJ2-2; 10 positions agree with TRBD1. The V and J ends lost 0 bases and 6 bases, in that order; junction bases with no gene match: 4. The CDR3 has 16 residues. The germline V gene has CDR1 ENHRY and CDR2 SYGVKD. CDR3 region: CAISESRTGGAGELFF. The CDR3 bases are TGTGCCATCAGTGAGTCGAGGACAGGGGGAGCCGGGGAGCTGTTTTTT.

The gene calls are TRBV5-1 and TRBJ1-2; the D is unclear. CDR1 and CDR2 from the germline V gene are SGHRS and YFSETQ. The CDR3 extends over 14 amino acids. V was clipped by 4 bases and J by 2 bases, with 12 bases between them. CDR3 DNA sequence: TGCGCCAGCAGCCCGACTGGGATAAACTATGGCTACACCTTC. Amino acid sequence: CASSPTGINYGYTF.

There are a few counts of this clone. Here the CDR3 reads CASSLEGAPLHF. Written as DNA, the CDR3 is TGCGCCAGCAGCTTGGAGGGAGCACCCCTCCACTTT. The chain recombines TRBV5-1 with TRBJ1-6; no firm D call. This CDR3 has 12 amino acids. The V gene's germline CDR1 is SGHRS and CDR2 YFSETQ. Deletions cut 0 bases from V and 11 bases from J, with 6 bases between.

The chain uses TRBV18 and TRBJ2-3; either TRBD1 or TRBD2 may supply D (5 bases each). V lost 0 bases and J lost 5, with 6 bases in between. CDR3 length: 13 amino acids. Germline lookup yields CDR1 KGHSH and CDR2 LQKENI. This CDR3 is CASSPPGVDTQYF. CDR3 nucleotide sequence: TGTGCCAGCTCACCACCGGGGGTAGATACGCAGTATTTT. The whole variable domain, remainder taken from reference TRBV18 and TRBJ2-3, is NAGVMQNPRHLVRRRGQEARLRCSPMKGHSHVYWYRQLPEEGLKFMVYLQKENIIDESGMPKERFSAEFPKEGPSILRIQQVVRGDSAAYFCASSPPGVDTQYFGPGTRLTVL.

The chain uses TRBV11-2 and TRBJ2-1; 9 bases match TRBD2. Germline V gives CDR1 SGHAT, CDR2 FQNNGV. The CDR3 loop spans 17 amino acids. Trimming at V came to 5 bases and at J to 2 bases, leaving 10 bases not matched to a gene. The CDR3 sequence is CASSLTGRTSAYNEQFF. The CDR3 region has the DNA TGTGCCAGCAGCCTCACTGGGAGGACTAGCGCCTACAATGAGCAGTTCTTC.

The chain employs TRBV19 and TRBJ2-2; D gene uncertain. V was clipped by 5 bases and J by 4 bases, with 5 bases between them. This CDR3 has 12 residues. Germline V lookup: CDR1 LNHDA, CDR2 SQIVND (reference sequence). The CDR3 loop is CASSQITGELFF. In DNA, the CDR3 is TGTGCCAGTAGTCAGATCACCGGGGAGCTGTTTTTT.

This clone appeared once. V is TRBV5-1 and J is TRBJ2-7; D perhaps matches TRBD1 (6 bases). The V end lost 7 bases, the J end lost 3 bases, and 14 bases lay between the germline ends. The CDR3 consists of 13 residues. Looked up from germline, CDR1 is SGHRS and CDR2 is YFSETQ. The CDR3: CASSRDIVYEQYF. CDR3 bases: TGCGCCAGCTCCCGGGACATAGTCTACGAGCAGTACTTC.

V and J are TRBV4-1 and TRBJ1-4, with D hard to call. Trimming left V 5 bases short and J 6 bases short, with 19 bases between. There are 16 residues in the CDR3. Germline CDR1 MGHRA, CDR2 YSYEKL. This CDR3 reads CASSSFYVGGDEKLFF. As DNA, the CDR3 is TGCGCCAGCAGCTCGTTTTATGTAGGCGGCGATGAAAAACTGTTTTTT.

The genes are TRBV2 and TRBJ2-1, with D possibly matching TRBD1 (6 bases). Germline CDR1 SNHLY, CDR2 FYNNEI. The CDR3 has 13 residues. V was trimmed by 6 bases and J by 3 bases, leaving 9 bases between them. The CDR3 region has the DNA TGTGCCAGCAGGCGGACAGACTACAATGAGCAGTTCTTC. It encodes CASRRTDYNEQFF.

This sequence joins TRBV14 and TRBJ1-1; no firm D call. The germline CDR1 and CDR2 sequences are SGHDN and FVKESK. The CDR3 sequence is 17 residues long. V shed 2 bases and J shed 4 bases, with 20 bases lying between them. The CDR3, as DNA: TGTGCCAGCAGCCAACGACGAGGAACCCACGGTGGCACTGAAGCTTTCTTT. It codes for CASSQRRGTHGGTEAFF.

The rearrangement links TRBV10-1 to TRBJ2-7; perhaps TRBD1 as D (6 bases). CDR1 and CDR2 from the germline V gene are WNHNN and SYGVQD (reference sequence). Trimming cost V 5 bases and J 2 bases, with 13 bases left between them. This CDR3 contains 14 residues. Written as DNA, the CDR3 is TGCGCCAGCAGTTCAGGACAGCTGACCTACGAGCAGTACTTC. Amino acids: CASSSGQLTYEQYF.

The chain has TRBV18 and TRBJ2-2, with 9 nucleotides matching TRBD1. Germline V gene lookup returns CDR1 KGHSH and CDR2 LQKENI. The CDR3 runs to 17 residues. V dropped 6 bases and J dropped 0; count of bases not matched to a gene: 8. CDR3 DNA sequence: TGTGCCAGCTCCGGGACAGGGATTATCGCGAACACCGGGGAGCTGTTTTTT. Amino acids: CASSGTGIIANTGELFF. Full variable domain (rest looked up from reference TRBV18 and TRBJ2-2): NAGVMQNPRHLVRRRGQEARLRCSPMKGHSHVYWYRQLPEEGLKFMVYLQKENIIDESGMPKERFSAEFPKEGPSILRIQQVVRGDSAAYFCASSGTGIIANTGELFFGEGSRLTVL.

V and J are TRBV19 and TRBJ2-1, with TRBD2 as a possible D gene (5 bases). V was clipped by 3 bases and J by 4 bases, with 13 bases between them. CDR1 is LNHDA, CDR2 SQIVND, per germline (reference sequence). The CDR3 length is 15 residues. In DNA, the CDR3 is TGTGCCAGTAGTATTCTGGGGTCGGGGTACAATGAGCAGTTCTTC. This translates into CASSILGSGYNEQFF.

The V gene is TRBV2, the J gene TRBJ1-1, with 7 nucleotides matching TRBD1. J was trimmed by 1 base and V by 8 bases; bases with no gene match: 4. The CDR3 loop spans 13 amino acids. Germline values: CDR1 SNHLY, CDR2 FYNNEI. The CDR3 DNA follows: TGTGCCAGCCGTAGGGGGCGGAACACTGAAGCTTTCTTT. It codes for CASRRGRNTEAFF.

This rearrangement joins TRBV5-4 to TRBJ2-2, with TRBD2 matching over 9 bases. J gave up 7 bases and V 3 bases, and 13 bases lay outside the gene matches. The CDR3 sequence is 17 residues long. Looked up from germline, CDR1 is SGHNT and CDR2 is YYREEE (reference sequence). In DNA form, the CDR3 reads TGTGCCAGCAGCTCCCCGTTGAGCGGGGGGTTTGGCGGGGAGCTGTTTTTT. Translating it yields CASSSPLSGGFGGELFF.

The chain has TRBV5-1 and TRBJ1-1, with D possibly matching TRBD1 (5 bases). The V end lost 1 base, the J end lost 1 base, and 14 bases lay between the germline ends. Germline loops: CDR1 SGHRS, CDR2 YFSETQ. CDR3 length: 16 residues. The chain's CDR3 is CASSLSGAARNTEAFF. The CDR3 DNA sequence: TGCGCCAGCAGCTTGTCTGGGGCCGCTCGGAACACTGAAGCTTTCTTT.

The table lists this clone with a count of one. The genes are TRBV5-5 and TRBJ2-7; tentatively, D is TRBD2 (5 bases). The CDR3 is 15 residues long. V was pared by 0 bases and J by 2 bases, with 12 bases between. CDR1 is SGHKS and CDR2 is YYEKEE in the germline V gene (reference sequence). The chain's CDR3 is CASSLAPGSAYEQYF. The CDR3 nucleotides read TGTGCCAGCAGCTTGGCTCCGGGGTCAGCCTACGAGCAGTACTTC.

This clone was picked up one time. This rearrangement joins TRBV18 to TRBJ1-4; D might be TRBD1 (6 bases). Germline CDR1 reads KGHSH; CDR2 reads LQKENI. The CDR3 has 16 residues. V lost 5 bases and J lost 0, with 13 bases in between. CDR3 nucleotides: TGTGCCAGCTCATCAGGACAGCCGGCAACTAATGAAAAACTGTTTTTT. Residues: CASSSGQPATNEKLFF.

This clone was observed a few times. The chain is built from TRBV11-2 and TRBJ1-2; no clear D gene. Germline CDR1 reads SGHAT; CDR2 reads FQNNGV. Trimming took 0 bases from V and 4 from J, leaving 6 bases between them. This CDR3 is 13 amino acids long. The CDR3 DNA reads as TGTGCCAGCAGCTTAGACCCCCTCTATGGCTACACCTTC. Protein product: CASSLDPLYGYTF.

The rearrangement uses TRBV4-1 and TRBJ2-1; TRBD1 might be the D (5 bases). Trimming shortened V by 0 bases and J by 5 bases, and 11 bases separated the two germline ends. This CDR3 contains 15 residues. Germline CDR1 reads MGHRA; CDR2 reads YSYEKL. The CDR3, as DNA: TGCGCCAGCAGCCAAGAGCGCGAAGGGGACAATGAGCAGTTCTTC. It specifies CASSQEREGDNEQFF.

This chain links TRBV5-1 with TRBJ2-3, with D uncertain. V lost 5 bases and J lost 1, with 11 bases in between. CDR3 length equals 14 residues. Germline V gene lookup returns CDR1 SGHRS and CDR2 YFSETQ. CDR3 sequence: CASSNPAGTDTQYF. The CDR3 DNA reads TGCGCCAGCAGTAACCCGGCCGGCACAGATACGCAGTATTTT.